This passage covers 20 T cell receptor beta chains from one sample sequenced in a study of cytomegalovirus exposure and HLA in healthy donors. The study ran its PCR with 60 Vbeta and 13 Jbeta primers. The repertoire was sequenced with immunoSEQ multiplex PCR; TCRdb's copy has only in-frame clones and lacks some. The sample carries 90,000 to 120,000 clones, around three quarters recorded once. The specimen sequenced was PBMCs. These TCRs come from a woman aged 50 to 60 in good health and CMV-seropositive.

This clone has only a few counts. The chain has TRBV5-4 and TRBJ2-5; 8 bases align to TRBD1. TRBJ2-7 matches the DNA end more closely, so the J call is doubtful. Germline CDR1 and CDR2: SGHNT and YYREEE (reference sequence). The CDR3 is 15 residues long. As DNA, the CDR3 is TGTGCCAGCAGCTTGGGACAGGGGATCTCCTACGAGCAGTACTTC. It yields the protein CASSLGQGISYEQYF.

This sequence joins TRBV14 and TRBJ1-3; 8 bases are shared with TRBD1. The CDR3 is 14 amino acids. Losses at the gene ends were 8 bases for V and 3 bases for J; bases not matched to a gene: 6. The V gene's germline CDR1 is SGHDN and CDR2 FVKESK. The CDR3 nucleotides read TGTGCCAGCTCGGACAGGGAGATTGGAAACACCATATATTTT. This encodes CASSDREIGNTIYF. Combining the CDR3 with reference TRBV14 and TRBJ1-3 gives the whole variable domain EAGVTQFPSHSVIEKGQTVTLRCDPISGHDNLYWYRRVMGKEIKFLLHFVKESKQDESGMPNNRFLAERTGGTYSTLKVQPAELEDSGVYFCASSDREIGNTIYFGEGSWLTVV.

This chain connects TRBV7-3 to TRBJ1-2, with D unclear. Germline assignment: CDR1 SGHTA and CDR2 FQGTGA. This CDR3 is 15 amino acids long. Trimming stripped 4 bases from V and 7 bases from J, with 19 bases between. The CDR3 coding sequence is TGTGCCAGCAGCTCTGGAGTAACTTCAACTTTTGGCTACACCTTC. Amino acids: CASSSGVTSTFGYTF.

V is TRBV5-1 and J is TRBJ2-5; TRBD2 matches 10 bases. The DNA end is more similar to TRBJ2-7, so the J call may be wrong. This CDR3 comprises 14 residues. CDR1 and CDR2 (germline): SGHRS, YFSETQ. The CDR3 is CASSWASGSYEQYF. CDR3 nucleotide sequence: TGCGCCAGCAGCTGGGCTAGCGGGAGCTACGAGCAGTACTTC.

This clone was found many times. The V gene is TRBV6-1, the J gene TRBJ2-4, with 11 bases identical to TRBD1. Germline V gives CDR1 MNHNS, CDR2 SASEGT. The CDR3 consists of 16 residues. The trim removed 4 bases at V and 5 bases at J, leaving 7 bases unmatched. The CDR3: CASSGTGGMRENIQYF. CDR3 DNA sequence: TGTGCCAGCAGTGGGACAGGGGGCATGCGAGAAAACATTCAGTACTTC.

The V and J genes are TRBV28 and TRBJ2-2; D unresolved. Germline CDR1 is MDHEN and CDR2 is SYDVKM. The CDR3 length is 12 residues. V was shortened by 4 bases and J by 4 bases, with 4 bases between the two germline ends. The CDR3 sequence: CASSSSTGELFF. The CDR3 bases are TGTGCCAGCAGTTCCAGCACCGGGGAGCTGTTTTTT.

The genes are TRBV2 and TRBJ2-3; a weak D match, TRBD1 (6 bases). Germline lookup yields CDR1 SNHLY and CDR2 FYNNEI. The CDR3 has 15 residues. V lost 1 base to trimming and J lost 0 bases, with 8 bases between them. The CDR3 nucleotides are TGTGCCAGCAGTGAAGAGGGGGTTAGCACAGATACGCAGTATTTT. Amino acid sequence: CASSEEGVSTDTQYF.

The chain combines TRBV11-3 with TRBJ2-2, with 11 bases identical to TRBD2. The junction had 3 bases not matched to a gene; V was cut back by 3 bases and J by 6 bases. The CDR3 extends over 15 amino acids. Looked up from germline, CDR1 is SGHNT and CDR2 is YENEEA. The DNA of the CDR3 is TGTGCCAGCAGCTTTAGCGGGAGGGCCTCCGGGGAGCTGTTTTTT. It encodes CASSFSGRASGELFF.

The chain is built from TRBV5-1 and TRBJ2-3, with D maybe TRBD1 (5 bases). Germline assignment: CDR1 SGHRS and CDR2 YFSETQ. The CDR3 has 17 amino acids. Trimming left V 0 bases short and J 1 base short, with 15 bases between. The CDR3 is CASSLEWGRVGTDTQYF. CDR3 coding DNA: TGCGCCAGCAGCTTGGAATGGGGCAGGGTCGGCACAGATACGCAGTATTTT. Based on the CDR3 plus reference TRBV5-1 and TRBJ2-3, the full variable domain is KAGVTQTPRYLIKTRGQQVTLSCSPISGHRSVSWYQQTPGQGLQFLFEYFSETQRNKGNFPGRFSGRQFSNSRSEMNVSTLELGDSALYLCASSLEWGRVGTDTQYFGPGTRLTVL.

The gene calls are TRBV6-1 and TRBJ1-2; possible D gene TRBD1, 5 bases. The CDR3 sequence is 13 residues long. CDR1 is MNHNS and CDR2 is SASEGT in the germline V gene. Trimming pared 6 bases from V and 8 bases from J, leaving 16 bases between. This CDR3 reads CASSLDSTEGYTF. The CDR3 coding sequence is TGTGCCAGCAGCTTAGACAGCACTGAGGGCTACACCTTC.

This sequence joins TRBV6-5 and TRBJ2-1; TRBD2 matches 8 bases. The V segment lost 6 bases and the J segment 10 bases; nucleotides outside the gene matches: 11. Germline V gene lookup returns CDR1 MNHEY and CDR2 SVGAGI. This CDR3 has 14 amino acids. As DNA, the CDR3 is TGTGCCAGCAGGGCCGGACTAGCAGGAAGAGAGCAGTTCTTC. It is translated as CASRAGLAGREQFF.

The J gene is TRBJ1-1, the V gene TRBV7-9, with D possibly being TRBD1 (5 bases). The CDR3 consists of 14 residues. CDR1 is SEHNR, CDR2 FQNEAQ, per germline (reference sequence). The V end was cut by 0 bases, the J end by 3 bases, with 8 bases between. CDR3 nucleotides: TGTGCCAGCAGCTTAGCTGGGGCCTACACTGAAGCTTTCTTT. It specifies CASSLAGAYTEAFF.

This clone occurred once. V usage is TRBV5-1 and J usage is TRBJ1-6; D perhaps matches TRBD1 (6 bases). In germline, CDR1 is SGHRS, CDR2 YFSETQ. The CDR3 loop spans 19 amino acids. The V end was cut by 0 bases, the J end by 0 bases, with 16 bases between. The CDR3 region is CASSLEITGMSSYNSPLHF. The DNA of the CDR3 is TGCGCCAGCAGCTTGGAAATCACAGGGATGAGCTCCTATAATTCACCCCTCCACTTT.

The chain employs TRBV6-5 and TRBJ2-7; TRBD2 is a possible D gene (6 bases). There are 14 residues in the CDR3. Germline V gene lookup returns CDR1 MNHEY and CDR2 SVGAGI. Deletions cut 6 bases from V and 0 bases from J, with 12 bases between. The CDR3 DNA reads as TGTGCCAGCAGGGGGGGTCTGAGCTCCTACGAGCAGTACTTC. Its protein is CASRGGLSSYEQYF.

The chain combines TRBV6-1 with TRBJ1-5; D might be TRBD1 (5 bases). Germline V gene data show CDR1 as MNHNS and CDR2 as SASEGT. V dropped 3 bases and J dropped 5 bases, with 5 bases sitting between them. This CDR3 has 12 amino acids. CDR3 nucleotides: TGTGCCAGCAGTGACAGGGATCAGCCCCAGCATTTT. Protein sequence: CASSDRDQPQHF.

This rearrangement joins TRBV29-1 to TRBJ2-7; TRBD2 matches at 11 bases. V trimming: 6 bases; J trimming: 3 bases; junction bases outside the gene matches: 4. CDR1 and CDR2 from the germline V gene are SQVTM and ANQGSEA. The CDR3 is made up of 13 amino acids. The CDR3 is CSVLAGAGYEQYF. In nucleotides, the CDR3 is TGCAGCGTACTAGCGGGAGCCGGCTACGAGCAGTACTTC.

The genes are TRBV9 and TRBJ2-7; D may be TRBD1 (5 bases). The CDR3 is 14 residues long. V lost 3 bases, J lost 5 bases, and 15 bases lay in between. Germline V gives CDR1 SGDLS, CDR2 YYNGEE. The CDR3 here is CASSGQGISNEQYF. The CDR3 region has the DNA TGTGCCAGCAGCGGGCAGGGAATCAGTAACGAGCAGTACTTC.

This chain links TRBV7-8 with TRBJ2-1, with D perhaps TRBD1 (5 bases). Germline V gene data show CDR1 as SGHVS and CDR2 as FQNEAQ. V was clipped by 11 bases and J by 4 bases, with 12 bases between them. The CDR3 sequence is 12 residues long. CDR3 nucleotide sequence: TGTGCCCTATCCCGACAGTACAATGAGCAGTTCTTC. It is translated as CALSRQYNEQFF.

This clone occurred a few times. This chain uses TRBV6-5 with TRBJ1-4, with TRBD1 identical over 8 bases. The V segment lost 0 bases and the J segment 4 bases; nucleotides outside the gene matches: 4. The CDR3 is 16 residues long. Germline V gene sequence: CDR1 MNHEY, CDR2 SVGAGI. The chain's CDR3 is CASSYSGDRGNEKLFF. In DNA, the CDR3 is TGTGCCAGCAGTTACTCTGGAGACAGGGGTAATGAAAAACTGTTTTTT.

In its sample, this clone was seen once. The chain is built from TRBV19 and TRBJ1-4, with 7 bases lining up with TRBD1. Germline CDR1 reads LNHDA; CDR2 reads SQIVND (reference sequence). The CDR3 contains 15 residues. With 5 bases clipped from V and 4 bases from J, the junction kept 7 bases outside the gene matches. CDR3: CASSARDRINEKLFF. CDR3 coding DNA: TGTGCCAGTAGTGCCAGGGACAGAATTAATGAAAAACTGTTTTTT.